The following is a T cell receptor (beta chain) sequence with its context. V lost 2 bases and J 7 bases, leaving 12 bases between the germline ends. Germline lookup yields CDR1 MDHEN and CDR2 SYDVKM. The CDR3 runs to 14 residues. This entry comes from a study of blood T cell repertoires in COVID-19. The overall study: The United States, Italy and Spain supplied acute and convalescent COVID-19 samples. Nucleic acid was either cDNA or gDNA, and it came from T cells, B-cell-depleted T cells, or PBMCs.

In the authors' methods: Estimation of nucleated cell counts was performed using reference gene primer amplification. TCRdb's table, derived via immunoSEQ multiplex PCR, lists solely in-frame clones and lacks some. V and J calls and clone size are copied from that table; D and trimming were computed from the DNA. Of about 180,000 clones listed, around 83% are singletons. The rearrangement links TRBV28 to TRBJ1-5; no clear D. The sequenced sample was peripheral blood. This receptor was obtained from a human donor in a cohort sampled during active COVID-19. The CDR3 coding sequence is TGTGCCAGCAGTTTACCTTCGGGTCTGCAGCCCCAGCATTTT. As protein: CASSLPSGLQPQHF.